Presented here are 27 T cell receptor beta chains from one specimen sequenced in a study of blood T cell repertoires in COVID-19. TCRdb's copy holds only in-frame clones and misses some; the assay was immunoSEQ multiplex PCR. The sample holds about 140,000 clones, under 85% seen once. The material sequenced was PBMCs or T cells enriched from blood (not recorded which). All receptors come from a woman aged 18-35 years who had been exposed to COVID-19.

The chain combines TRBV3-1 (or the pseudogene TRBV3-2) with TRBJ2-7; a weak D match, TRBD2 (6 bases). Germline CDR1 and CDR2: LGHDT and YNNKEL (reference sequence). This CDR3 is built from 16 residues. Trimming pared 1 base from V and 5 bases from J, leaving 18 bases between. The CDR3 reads CASSQGKGGKADEQYF. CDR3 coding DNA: TGTGCCAGCAGCCAAGGGAAGGGCGGGAAGGCGGACGAGCAGTACTTC.

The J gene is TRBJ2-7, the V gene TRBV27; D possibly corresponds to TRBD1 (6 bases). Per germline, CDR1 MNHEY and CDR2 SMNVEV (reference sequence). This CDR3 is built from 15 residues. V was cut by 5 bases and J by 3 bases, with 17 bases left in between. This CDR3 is CASSLHGGLNYEQYF. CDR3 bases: TGTGCCAGCAGTCTCCATGGGGGCCTTAACTACGAGCAGTACTTC.

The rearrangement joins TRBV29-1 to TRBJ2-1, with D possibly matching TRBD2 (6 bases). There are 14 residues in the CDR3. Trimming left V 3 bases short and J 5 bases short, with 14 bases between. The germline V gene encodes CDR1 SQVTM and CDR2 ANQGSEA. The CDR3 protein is CSVDRGKQNNEQFF. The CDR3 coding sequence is TGCAGCGTTGATCGCGGGAAGCAAAACAATGAGCAGTTCTTC.

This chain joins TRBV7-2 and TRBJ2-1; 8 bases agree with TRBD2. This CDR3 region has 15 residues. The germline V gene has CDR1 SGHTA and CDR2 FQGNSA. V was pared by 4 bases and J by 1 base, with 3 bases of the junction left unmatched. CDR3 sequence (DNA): TGTGCCAGCAGCTCCTCTAGCGGGTCCTACAATGAGCAGTTCTTC. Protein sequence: CASSSSSGSYNEQFF. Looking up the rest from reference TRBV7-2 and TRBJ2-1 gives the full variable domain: GAGVSQSPSNKVTEKGKDVELRCDPISGHTALYWYRQSLGQGLEFLIYFQGNSAPDKSGLPSDRFSAERTGGSVSTLTIQRTQQEDSAVYLCASSSSSGSYNEQFFGPGTRLTVL.

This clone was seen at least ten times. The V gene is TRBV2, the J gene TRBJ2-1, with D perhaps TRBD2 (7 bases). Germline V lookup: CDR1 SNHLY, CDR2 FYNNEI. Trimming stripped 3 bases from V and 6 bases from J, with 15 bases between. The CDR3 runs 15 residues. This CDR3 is CASSDSWEGGNEQFF. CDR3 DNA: TGTGCCAGCAGTGATTCGTGGGAGGGGGGCAATGAGCAGTTCTTC. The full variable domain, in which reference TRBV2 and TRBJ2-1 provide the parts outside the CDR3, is EPEVTQTPSHQVTQMGQEVILRCVPISNHLYFYWYRQILGQKVEFLVSFYNNEISEKSEIFDDQFSVERPDGSNFTLKIRSTKLEDSAMYFCASSDSWEGGNEQFFGPGTRLTVL.

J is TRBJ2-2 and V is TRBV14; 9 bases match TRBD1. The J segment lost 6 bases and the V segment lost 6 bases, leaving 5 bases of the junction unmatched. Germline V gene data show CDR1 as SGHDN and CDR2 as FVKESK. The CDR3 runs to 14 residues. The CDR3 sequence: CASRGTGSAGELFF. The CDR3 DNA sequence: TGTGCCAGCAGAGGGACAGGGAGTGCCGGGGAGCTGTTTTTT.

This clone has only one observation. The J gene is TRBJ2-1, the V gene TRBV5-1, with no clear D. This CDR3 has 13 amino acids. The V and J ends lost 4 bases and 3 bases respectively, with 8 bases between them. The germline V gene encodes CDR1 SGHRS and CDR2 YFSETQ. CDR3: CASSPLIYNEQFF. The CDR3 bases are TGCGCCAGCAGCCCCTTAATCTACAATGAGCAGTTCTTC.

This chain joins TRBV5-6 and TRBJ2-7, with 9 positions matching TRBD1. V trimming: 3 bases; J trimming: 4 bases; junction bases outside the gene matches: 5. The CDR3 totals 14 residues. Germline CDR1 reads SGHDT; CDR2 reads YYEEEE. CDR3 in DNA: TGTGCCAGCAGCTCAGGACAGGGGTGGTACGAGCAGTACTTC. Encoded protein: CASSSGQGWYEQYF. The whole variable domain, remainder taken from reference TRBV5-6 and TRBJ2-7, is DAGVTQSPTHLIKTRGQQVTLRCSPKSGHDTVSWYQQALGQGPQFIFQYYEEEERQRGNFPDRFSGHQFPNYSSELNVNALLLGDSALYLCASSSGQGWYEQYFGPGTRLTVT.

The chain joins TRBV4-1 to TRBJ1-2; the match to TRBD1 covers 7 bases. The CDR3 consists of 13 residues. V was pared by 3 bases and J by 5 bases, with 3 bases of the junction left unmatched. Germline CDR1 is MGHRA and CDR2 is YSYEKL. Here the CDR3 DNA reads TGCGCCAGCAGCCATGCGACAGGGTATGGCTACACCTTC. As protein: CASSHATGYGYTF.

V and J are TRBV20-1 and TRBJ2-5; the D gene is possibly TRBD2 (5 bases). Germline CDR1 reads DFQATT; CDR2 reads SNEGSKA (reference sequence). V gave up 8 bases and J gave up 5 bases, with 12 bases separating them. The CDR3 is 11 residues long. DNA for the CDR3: TGCAGTCCTGGACTGGGTGAGACCCAGTACTTC. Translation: CSPGLGETQYF.

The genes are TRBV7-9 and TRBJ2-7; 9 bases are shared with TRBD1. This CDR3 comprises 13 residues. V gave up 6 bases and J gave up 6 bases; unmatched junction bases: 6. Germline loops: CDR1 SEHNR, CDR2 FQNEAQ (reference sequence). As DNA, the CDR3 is TGTGCCAGCAGGGGACAGGGCCCCTCCGAGCAGTACTTC. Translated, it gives CASRGQGPSEQYF.

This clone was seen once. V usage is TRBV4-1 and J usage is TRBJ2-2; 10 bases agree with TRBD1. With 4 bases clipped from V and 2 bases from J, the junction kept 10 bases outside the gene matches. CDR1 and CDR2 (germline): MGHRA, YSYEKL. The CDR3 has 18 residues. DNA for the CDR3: TGCGCCAGCAGCCCGATATCGAGGGACAGGGGAAACACCGGGGAGCTGTTTTTT. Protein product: CASSPISRDRGNTGELFF.

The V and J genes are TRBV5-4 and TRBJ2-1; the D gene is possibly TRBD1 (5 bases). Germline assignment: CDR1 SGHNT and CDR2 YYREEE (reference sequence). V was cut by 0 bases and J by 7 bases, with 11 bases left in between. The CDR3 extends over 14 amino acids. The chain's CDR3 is CASSLDQGGNEQFF. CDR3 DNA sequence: TGTGCCAGCAGCTTGGATCAGGGTGGGAATGAGCAGTTCTTC.

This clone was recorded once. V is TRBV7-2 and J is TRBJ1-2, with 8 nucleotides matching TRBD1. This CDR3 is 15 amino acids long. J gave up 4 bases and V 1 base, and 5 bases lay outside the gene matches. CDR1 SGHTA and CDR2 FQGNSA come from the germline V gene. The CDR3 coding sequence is TGTGCCAGCAGCTTAGGCTCCGGGACAGGCTATGGCTACACCTTC. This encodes CASSLGSGTGYGYTF.

This CDR3 reads CASSETPVDTQYF. CDR3 in DNA: TGTGCCAGCAGTGAGACTCCCGTGGATACGCAGTATTTT. The V call is TRBV6-1, the J call TRBJ2-3, with D unclear. With 3 bases removed from V and 6 bases from J, the gap between germline ends came to 10 bases. This CDR3 is built from 13 residues. Germline-derived CDR1 and CDR2 are MNHNS and SASEGT.

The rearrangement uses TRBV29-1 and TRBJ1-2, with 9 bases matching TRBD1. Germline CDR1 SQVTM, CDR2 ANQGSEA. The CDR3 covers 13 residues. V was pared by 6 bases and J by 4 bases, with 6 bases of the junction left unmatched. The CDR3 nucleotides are TGCAGCGTACGGGACAGGGCATTCTATGGCTACACCTTC. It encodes CSVRDRAFYGYTF.

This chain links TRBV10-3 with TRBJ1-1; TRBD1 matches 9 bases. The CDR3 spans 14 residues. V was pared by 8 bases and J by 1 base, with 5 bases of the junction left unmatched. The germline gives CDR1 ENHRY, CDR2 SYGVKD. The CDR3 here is CAIGTGLTNTEAFF. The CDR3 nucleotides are TGTGCCATCGGGACAGGGTTGACGAACACTGAAGCTTTCTTT.

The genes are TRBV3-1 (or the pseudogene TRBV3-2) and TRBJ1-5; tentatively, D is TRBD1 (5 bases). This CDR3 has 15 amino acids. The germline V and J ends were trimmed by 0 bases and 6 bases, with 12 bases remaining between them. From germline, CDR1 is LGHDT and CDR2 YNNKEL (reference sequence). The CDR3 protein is CASSQDWQGGQPQHF. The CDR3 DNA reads TGTGCCAGCAGCCAAGATTGGCAGGGTGGTCAGCCCCAGCATTTT.

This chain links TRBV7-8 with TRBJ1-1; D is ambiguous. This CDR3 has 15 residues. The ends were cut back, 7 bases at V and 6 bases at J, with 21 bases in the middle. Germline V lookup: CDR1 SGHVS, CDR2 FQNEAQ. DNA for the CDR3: TGTGCCAGCAACGATCTAACAACGGTTGCGGCTGAAGCTTTCTTT. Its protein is CASNDLTTVAAEAFF.

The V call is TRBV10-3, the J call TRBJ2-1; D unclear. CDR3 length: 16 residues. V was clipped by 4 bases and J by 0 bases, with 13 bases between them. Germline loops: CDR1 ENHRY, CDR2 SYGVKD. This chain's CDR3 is CAISVLTESSYNEQFF. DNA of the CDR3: TGTGCCATCAGTGTCCTCACAGAGAGCTCCTACAATGAGCAGTTCTTC.

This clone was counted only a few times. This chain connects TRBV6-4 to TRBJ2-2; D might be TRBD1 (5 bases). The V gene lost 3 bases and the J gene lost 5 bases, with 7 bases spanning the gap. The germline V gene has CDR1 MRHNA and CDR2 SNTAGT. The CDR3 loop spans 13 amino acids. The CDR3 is CASSEQATGELFF. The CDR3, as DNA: TGTGCCAGCAGTGAACAGGCGACCGGGGAGCTGTTTTTT.

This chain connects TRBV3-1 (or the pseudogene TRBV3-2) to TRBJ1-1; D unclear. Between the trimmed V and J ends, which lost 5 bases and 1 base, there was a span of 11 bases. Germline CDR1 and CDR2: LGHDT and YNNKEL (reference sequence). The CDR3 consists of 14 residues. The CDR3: CASSSYDRNTEAFF. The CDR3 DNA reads TGTGCCAGCAGCTCCTACGATCGGAACACTGAAGCTTTCTTT.

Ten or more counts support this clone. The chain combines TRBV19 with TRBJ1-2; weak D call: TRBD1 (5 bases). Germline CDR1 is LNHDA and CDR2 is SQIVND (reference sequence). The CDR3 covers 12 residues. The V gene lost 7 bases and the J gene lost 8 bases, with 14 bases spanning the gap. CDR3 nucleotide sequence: TGTGCCAGTACCCCCCGGGAGGGGGGCTACACCTTC. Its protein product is CASTPREGGYTF.

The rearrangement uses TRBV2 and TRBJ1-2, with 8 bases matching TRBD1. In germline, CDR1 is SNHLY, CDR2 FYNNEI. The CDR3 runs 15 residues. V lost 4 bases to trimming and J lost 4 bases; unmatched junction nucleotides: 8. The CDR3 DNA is TGTGCCAGCAGTGTTTTCCAGGGGGCCGGCTATGGCTACACCTTC. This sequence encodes CASSVFQGAGYGYTF. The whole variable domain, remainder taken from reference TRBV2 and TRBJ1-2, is EPEVTQTPSHQVTQMGQEVILRCVPISNHLYFYWYRQILGQKVEFLVSFYNNEISEKSEIFDDQFSVERPDGSNFTLKIRSTKLEDSAMYFCASSVFQGAGYGYTFGSGTRLTVV.

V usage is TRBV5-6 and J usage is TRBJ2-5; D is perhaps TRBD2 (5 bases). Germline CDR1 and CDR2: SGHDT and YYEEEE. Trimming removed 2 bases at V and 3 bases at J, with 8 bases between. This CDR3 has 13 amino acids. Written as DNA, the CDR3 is TGTGCCAGCAGCTTACTAGTGGAAGAGACCCAGTACTTC. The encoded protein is CASSLLVEETQYF.

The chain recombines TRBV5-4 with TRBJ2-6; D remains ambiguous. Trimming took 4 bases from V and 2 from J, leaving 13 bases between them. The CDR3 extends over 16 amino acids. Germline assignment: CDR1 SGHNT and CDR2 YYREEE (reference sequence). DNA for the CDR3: TGTGCCAGCAGCACCAGTTTTCTGGCTGGGGCCAACGTCCTGACTTTC. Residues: CASSTSFLAGANVLTF.

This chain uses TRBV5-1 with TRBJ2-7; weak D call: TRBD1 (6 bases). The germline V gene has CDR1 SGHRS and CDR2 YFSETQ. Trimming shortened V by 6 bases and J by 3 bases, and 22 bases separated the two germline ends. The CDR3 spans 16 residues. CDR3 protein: CASNNGHQGLSYEQYF. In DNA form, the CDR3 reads TGCGCCAGCAACAACGGGCACCAGGGGCTAAGCTACGAGCAGTACTTC.